The present T cell receptor (beta chain) was sequenced within a study of CD8 T cells in ankylosing spondylitis. Study findings and constraints: The clones that were linked to disease were reported to be significantly enriched in matched synovial fluid samples from ankylosing spondylitis patients.

This clonotype was seen at least ten times. Its antigen remains unknown. This CDR3 is built from 14 residues. Trimming pared 4 bases from V and 2 bases from J, leaving 13 bases between. The germline gives CDR1 SQVTM, CDR2 ANQGSEA. Via MiXCR, TCRdb re-called the 5' RACE reads, giving one row per CDR3 protein. The sample consists of 220,000 or so distinct CDR3 sequences, over 9.5% of them appearing once. The origin of this receptor is a male donor with ankylosing spondylitis or in good health (not recorded which). Sequenced material: blood, either unsorted or a sorted T cell fraction (not recorded which). The V call is TRBV29-1, the J call TRBJ2-3; no firm D call. CDR3 amino acids: CSVVKRPTTDTQYF. For the CDR3, the DNA is TGCAGCGTTGTAAAACGCCCCACCACAGATACGCAGTATTTT.